This passage covers 8 T cell receptor beta chains from one sample sequenced in a study of blood T cell repertoires in COVID-19. Clones were read by immunoSEQ multiplex PCR, and TCRdb kept only the in-frame ones, dropping some. The sample yields around 230,000 clones, about 79% seen once. The sample was peripheral blood. These receptors were collected from a woman of 80 years or more with acute or convalescent COVID-19.

The J gene is TRBJ2-2, the V gene TRBV28; the D gene is possibly TRBD2 (6 bases). This CDR3 comprises 13 residues. Between the trimmed V and J ends, which lost 5 bases and 8 bases, there was a span of 12 bases. Germline V gene data show CDR1 as MDHEN and CDR2 as SYDVKM. CDR3 sequence (DNA): TGTGCCAGCAGTCCCAGGAGGGGAGGGGAGCTGTTTTTT. Residues: CASSPRRGGELFF.

The CDR3 nucleotides are TGTGCCAGCAGCCAAGGGGGCCATCTCAATCAGCCCCAGCATTTT. This translates into CASSQGGHLNQPQHF. V and J are TRBV3-1 (or the pseudogene TRBV3-2) and TRBJ1-5; possible D gene TRBD1, 5 bases. This CDR3 has 15 residues. V lost 1 base to trimming and J lost 3 bases, with 10 bases between them. Germline loops: CDR1 LGHDT, CDR2 YNNKEL (reference sequence).

The chain is built from TRBV18 and TRBJ2-2; D remains ambiguous. This CDR3 has 14 amino acids. V lost 5 bases to trimming and J lost 1 base, with 8 bases between them. In germline, CDR1 is KGHSH, CDR2 LQKENI. CDR3 in DNA: TGTGCCAGCTCAGGGCCCAGGAACACCGGGGAGCTGTTTTTT. This sequence encodes CASSGPRNTGELFF.

J is TRBJ2-6 and V is TRBV6-2 or TRBV6-3; 9 bases line up with TRBD2. V shed 5 bases, J shed 0 bases, and the junction held 8 bases outside the gene matches. The CDR3 contains 18 residues. Germline V gene lookup returns CDR1 MNHEY and CDR2 SVGEGT. Written as DNA, the CDR3 is TGTGCCAGCAGTGATCCTAGCGGGGCCGTCTCTGGGGCCAACGTCCTGACTTTC. It encodes CASSDPSGAVSGANVLTF.

The chain combines TRBV6-6 with TRBJ2-7; D is perhaps TRBD1 (6 bases). CDR1 and CDR2 (germline): MNHNY, SVGAGI (reference sequence). The length of the CDR3 is 15 residues. Trimming removed 0 bases from V and 2 bases from J, with 11 bases in between. The CDR3 sequence is CASSYSGQGPYEQYF. CDR3 nucleotide sequence: TGTGCCAGCAGTTACTCCGGGCAGGGGCCCTACGAGCAGTACTTC.

This clone was seen many times. The CDR3 here is CSVEGTDYEQYF. The CDR3 DNA is TGCAGCGTTGAAGGGACAGACTACGAGCAGTACTTC. The rearrangement uses TRBV29-1 and TRBJ2-7; weak D call: TRBD1 (6 bases). The CDR3 is 12 residues long. Trimming left V 1 base short and J 3 bases short, with 7 bases between. Germline CDR1 and CDR2: SQVTM and ANQGSEA.

About this clone: The same CDR3 arises from other DNA sequences in this sample as well. The J gene is TRBJ2-3, the V gene TRBV27; 9 nucleotides align to TRBD2. The CDR3 sequence is 13 residues long. CDR1 and CDR2 from the germline V gene are MNHEY and SMNVEV (reference sequence). V shed 8 bases, J shed 1 base, and the junction held 1 base outside the gene matches. Here the CDR3 reads CASRTSGTDTQYF. CDR3 sequence (DNA): TGTGCCAGCCGGACTAGCGGCACAGATACGCAGTATTTT.

This chain uses TRBV18 with TRBJ2-7; 10 positions match TRBD1. V lost 3 bases to trimming and J lost 2 bases; unmatched junction nucleotides: 7. CDR1 is KGHSH and CDR2 is LQKENI in the germline V gene. The CDR3 runs 16 residues. The CDR3, as DNA: TGTGCCAGCTCACCCGTCCCCGGGACAGGGGCCTACGAGCAGTACTTC. Translating it yields CASSPVPGTGAYEQYF.